The clone carrying this T cell receptor (beta chain) was detected ten times or more. The target antigen is unknown. The CDR3 spans 16 residues. Trimming pared 1 base from V and 5 bases from J, leaving 15 bases between. Germline V gene data show CDR1 as SEHNR and CDR2 as FQNEAQ (reference sequence). The data are from a study of response to subunit inactivated influenza vaccine. Via MiXCR, TCRdb re-called the RT-PCR reads, giving one row per CDR3 protein. The sample lists 600,000 to 850,000 distinct CDR3 sequences, approximately 14% occurring once. Study-wide findings and caveats: It was the authors' suggestion that each seasonal influenza vaccination recruits few new T cells.

This chain links TRBV7-9 with TRBJ2-1; unclear D gene. This specimen consisted of PBMCs from blood, obtained 14 to 15 days before vaccination. This TCR came from a man aged 50 to 59 who received an inactivated influenza vaccine. The CDR3, as DNA: TGTGCCAGCAGCTTAGGTCGGGTTACCCAAGACAATGAGCAGTTCTTC. Protein product: CASSLGRVTQDNEQFF.